These 16 T cell receptor beta chains were sequenced from one sample in a study of blood T cell repertoires in COVID-19. This table comes from immunoSEQ multiplex PCR, and its TCRdb copy is limited to in-frame clones, with some not included. The sample holds 260,000 or so clones, 88% seen once. Sequencing input: peripheral blood. These receptors were obtained from a human donor in a cohort sampled during active COVID-19.

This clone came up once. V is TRBV10-3 and J is TRBJ1-3, with unresolved D. V shed 0 bases and J shed 3 bases, with 9 bases lying between them. The CDR3 spans 15 residues. Germline CDR1 and CDR2: ENHRY and SYGVKD. In nucleotides, the CDR3 is TGTGCCATCAGTGAGTCGGTCTACCTTGGAAACACCATATATTTT. Protein product: CAISESVYLGNTIYF.

The chain joins TRBV19 to TRBJ2-7, with D unclear. Germline V CDR1 and CDR2: LNHDA, SQIVND (reference sequence). The ends were cut back, 0 bases at V and 0 bases at J, with 9 bases in the middle. The CDR3 is 15 amino acids. The DNA for the CDR3 is TGTGCCAGTAGTATAGAACACCAGGCCTCCTACGAGCAGTACTTC. Its translation: CASSIEHQASYEQYF.

The chain combines TRBV7-2 with TRBJ1-5; tentatively, D is TRBD1 (5 bases). V was shortened by 2 bases and J by 1 base, with 15 bases between the two germline ends. The CDR3 sequence is 17 residues long. CDR1 is SGHTA and CDR2 is FQGNSA in the germline V gene. The CDR3 sequence: CASSLSGGILSNQPQHF. CDR3 nucleotides: TGTGCCAGCAGCTTATCCGGGGGGATTCTAAGCAATCAGCCCCAGCATTTT.

The gene calls are TRBV7-2 and TRBJ2-7, with 12 nucleotides matching TRBD2. The V gene end was trimmed by 5 bases and the J gene end by 2 bases; junction bases not matched to a gene: 4. This CDR3 is built from 15 residues. Germline V gene lookup returns CDR1 SGHTA and CDR2 FQGNSA. DNA for the CDR3: TGTGCCAGCAGCCCCTCTAGCGGGAGGGCCTACGAGCAGTACTTC. As protein: CASSPSSGRAYEQYF.

The chain uses TRBV7-9 and TRBJ1-1; TRBD1 is a possible D gene (5 bases). Trimming took 5 bases from V and 3 from J, leaving 10 bases between them. Germline V gives CDR1 SEHNR, CDR2 FQNEAQ (reference sequence). The CDR3 has 13 amino acids. CDR3 nucleotide sequence: TGTGCCAGCAGCCATGCGGGGGACACTGAAGCTTTCTTT. Translation: CASSHAGDTEAFF.

This clone was seen only once. The V call is TRBV7-9, the J call TRBJ1-1; D gene uncertain. This CDR3 has 14 amino acids. The ends were cut back, 0 bases at V and 5 bases at J, with 10 bases in the middle. From germline, CDR1 is SEHNR and CDR2 FQNEAQ (reference sequence). The CDR3 region is CASSLAEARTEAFF. The CDR3 DNA reads as TGTGCCAGCAGCTTAGCGGAGGCGAGGACTGAAGCTTTCTTT.

The chain carries TRBV29-1 and TRBJ1-2, with TRBD1 matching over 7 bases. After removal of 4 bases from V and 7 bases from J, the junction contained 6 bases not matched to a gene. CDR1 SQVTM and CDR2 ANQGSEA come from the germline V gene. This CDR3 spans 12 amino acids. The CDR3 region is CSVGGTDPGYTF. The CDR3 nucleotides read TGCAGCGTTGGGGGGACAGATCCTGGCTACACCTTC. Full variable domain (rest looked up from reference TRBV29-1 and TRBJ1-2): SAVISQKPSRDICQRGTSLTIQCQVDSQVTMMFWYRQQPGQSLTLIATANQGSEATYESGFVIDKFPISRPNLTFSTLTVSNMSPEDSSIYLCSVGGTDPGYTFGSGTRLTVV.

The chain couples TRBV25-1 to TRBJ2-7, with 8 bases fitting TRBD1. Germline loops: CDR1 MGHDK, CDR2 SYGVNS. The CDR3 is 12 residues long. V gave up 8 bases and J gave up 6 bases; unmatched junction bases: 6. CDR3 nucleotide sequence: TGTGCCAGCGGAAGAACAGGGGGCGAGCAGTACTTC. This codes for CASGRTGGEQYF.

This chain uses TRBV3-1 (or the pseudogene TRBV3-2) with TRBJ2-1, with 12 positions matching TRBD2. The CDR3 runs 19 residues. CDR1 and CDR2 (germline): LGHDT, YNNKEL (reference sequence). J lost 7 bases, V lost 0 bases, and 13 bases had no gene match. The DNA of the CDR3 is TGTGCCAGCAGCCAAGAAGAAGGTCAAACTAGCGGGAGGTTTAATGAGCAGTTCTTC. This translates into CASSQEEGQTSGRFNEQFF.

This chain joins TRBV6-6 and TRBJ1-5; unclear D gene. The CDR3 runs 13 residues. Germline-derived CDR1 and CDR2 are MNHNY and SVGAGI (reference sequence). The CDR3 nucleotides are TGTGCGTCGTCGGGTTCCAGCAATCAGCCCCAGCATTTT. This sequence encodes CASSGSSNQPQHF.

The chain uses TRBV6-5 and TRBJ2-1; D is uncertain. Germline assignment: CDR1 MNHEY and CDR2 SVGAGI. Trimming shortened V by 4 bases and J by 6 bases, and 4 bases separated the two germline ends. This CDR3 has 11 amino acids. The CDR3 loop reads CASSWSNEQFF. The DNA of the CDR3 is TGTGCCAGCAGTTGGAGCAATGAGCAGTTCTTC.

The chain couples TRBV4-3 to TRBJ1-2; 7 nucleotides align to TRBD1. CDR3 size: 17 residues. Trimming cost V 0 bases and J 4 bases; bases outside gene matches: 11. The germline CDR1 and CDR2 sequences are LGHNA and YSLEER. The CDR3 sequence is CASSQEVKKGAGYGYTF. In nucleotides, the CDR3 is TGCGCCAGCAGCCAAGAGGTTAAAAAGGGGGCCGGCTATGGCTACACCTTC.

This rearrangement joins TRBV28 to TRBJ1-6; 7 nucleotides line up with TRBD1. CDR1 and CDR2 (germline): MDHEN, SYDVKM. Trimming removed 4 bases from V and 13 bases from J; junction bases left unmatched: 13. CDR3 length: 15 amino acids. CDR3: CASSSYRGGILPLHF. The CDR3 DNA reads TGTGCCAGCAGTTCCTACAGGGGAGGAATATTGCCCCTCCACTTT.

The chain joins TRBV9 to TRBJ2-1, with TRBD2 as a possible D gene (5 bases). The CDR3 sequence is 19 residues long. The germline V gene encodes CDR1 SGDLS and CDR2 YYNGEE. The ends were cut back, 3 bases at V and 5 bases at J, with 27 bases in the middle. Here the CDR3 DNA reads TGTGCCAGCAGCGCGACCTCGGGCCTAACGGGGTTACAGAACAATGAGCAGTTCTTC. It translates to CASSATSGLTGLQNNEQFF.

The J gene is TRBJ2-7, the V gene TRBV9, with 7 nucleotides matching TRBD1. The germline V gene has CDR1 SGDLS and CDR2 YYNGEE. The CDR3 length is 15 residues. V lost 2 bases to trimming and J lost 0 bases; unmatched junction nucleotides: 5. CDR3: CASSVTGARSYEQYF. CDR3 sequence (DNA): TGTGCCAGCAGCGTTACAGGGGCCCGCTCCTACGAGCAGTACTTC.

The CDR3 DNA sequence: TGTGCCAGCAGTGTCCCGGGGGGCGTGGGAGGCTACACCTTC. Encoded protein: CASSVPGGVGGYTF. J is TRBJ1-2 and V is TRBV27; perhaps TRBD1 as D (6 bases). V lost 5 bases, J lost 8 bases, and 18 bases lay in between. The CDR3 covers 14 residues. Germline V gives CDR1 MNHEY, CDR2 SMNVEV (reference sequence).